Sequencing of this T cell receptor (beta chain) was carried out in a study of shared clonotypes between healthy human individuals. Points on this clone: Antigen specificity is unknown.

The authors distributed each subset's genomic DNA evenly over several immunoSEQ plates. Each replicate PCR on the sorted subsets used about 220 ng DNA (around 31,000 T cell genomes). Per the original methods: In the immunoSEQ data, sequences were junction-only and lacked quality scores, so filtering differed. The protocol was immunoSEQ multiplex PCR, while the TCRdb copy is restricted to in-frame clones and leaves out a portion. That table furnishes V, J and clone size, whereas the DNA furnished D and trimming. The sample includes roughly 1.4 million clones, around 98.5% of them seen just once. Overall study results and limits: The study generally estimated greater richness for naive than memory subsets.

Sequences were obtained from naive CD4+ T cells sorted from blood. The sample's subset: CD45RA+ positively selected. The receptor's source is a man aged 25-45 years in good health.

The CDR3 region has the DNA TGTGCCAGCTATTTACCCGGACAGGGCGCAAATAGCAATCAGCCCCAGCATTTT. Protein: CASYLPGQGANSNQPQHF. The chain has TRBV28 and TRBJ1-5; 8 bases align to TRBD1. The CDR3 spans 18 residues. Looked up from germline, CDR1 is MDHEN and CDR2 is SYDVKM. V was pared by 8 bases and J by 0 bases, with 15 bases of the junction left unmatched.